Following are 25 T cell receptor beta chains from one sample sequenced in a study of cytomegalovirus exposure and HLA in healthy donors. The method was immunoSEQ multiplex PCR; TCRdb's version includes in-frame clones alone and lacks a portion of them. The top ten clones hold about 0.89% of a sample with about 160,000 clones, 96% of them seen once. Sequencing used PBMCs. These receptors came from a woman in her late teens or twenties in good health and CMV-seronegative.

The CDR3 DNA follows: TGTGCCAGCAGCTTCAGCGCCAATGGCTACACCTTC. Protein sequence: CASSFSANGYTF. V usage is TRBV7-2 and J usage is TRBJ1-2; D not certain. The CDR3 covers 12 residues. Germline V gene lookup returns CDR1 SGHTA and CDR2 FQGNSA. Between the trimmed V and J ends, which lost 3 bases and 6 bases, there was a span of 8 bases.

The chain recombines TRBV9 with TRBJ2-1; 11 bases are a match to TRBD2. V lost 1 base to trimming and J lost 9 bases; unmatched junction nucleotides: 6. The CDR3 is 15 amino acids. CDR1 and CDR2 (germline): SGDLS, YYNGEE. CDR3 sequence (DNA): TGTGCCAGCAGCGTATTAGCGGGGGGGCCGAGTGAGCAGTTCTTC. Its translation: CASSVLAGGPSEQFF.

J is TRBJ1-2 and V is TRBV27, with TRBD1 matching 9 bases. This CDR3 comprises 13 residues. Losses at the gene ends were 5 bases for V and 7 bases for J; bases not matched to a gene: 5. Looked up from germline, CDR1 is MNHEY and CDR2 is SMNVEV (reference sequence). This chain's CDR3 is CASSPRDRVGYTF. CDR3 DNA: TGTGCCAGCAGTCCCCGGGACAGGGTTGGCTACACCTTC.

The chain uses TRBV9 and TRBJ2-2; 9 positions agree with TRBD1. In germline, CDR1 is SGDLS, CDR2 YYNGEE. The trim removed 4 bases at V and 0 bases at J, leaving 7 bases unmatched. The CDR3 sequence is 17 residues long. The CDR3 DNA sequence: TGTGCCAGCAGCACCCGCGGGACAGGGACGAACACCGGGGAGCTGTTTTTT. Protein product: CASSTRGTGTNTGELFF.

This sequence joins TRBV5-1 and TRBJ2-5; TRBD1 matches at 8 bases. This CDR3 spans 13 amino acids. Trimming removed 1 base from V and 4 bases from J; junction bases left unmatched: 0. Germline assignment: CDR1 SGHRS and CDR2 YFSETQ. The CDR3 DNA reads as TGCGCCAGCAGCTTGACAGGGGGAGAGACCCAGTACTTC. Translated, it gives CASSLTGGETQYF.

The rearrangement uses TRBV7-9 and TRBJ1-1, with D unresolved. V was pared by 2 bases and J by 2 bases, with 12 bases between. This CDR3 comprises 15 residues. Germline V gives CDR1 SEHNR, CDR2 FQNEAQ (reference sequence). CDR3 coding DNA: TGTGCCAGCAGCTTAAACGCGGGGTTTAACACTGAAGCTTTCTTT. Translation gives CASSLNAGFNTEAFF.

The rearrangement joins TRBV18 to TRBJ1-2, with 9 bases identical to TRBD1. Germline V CDR1 and CDR2: KGHSH, LQKENI. The ends lost 5 bases at V and 5 bases at J; junction bases unmatched: 9. The CDR3 length is 15 residues. CDR3 bases: TGTGCCAGCTCATCGACCCAGACAGGGGGATATGGCTACACCTTC. It encodes CASSSTQTGGYGYTF.

The rearrangement links TRBV5-4 to TRBJ2-3; 11 bases map to TRBD2. The CDR3 runs to 16 residues. CDR1 is SGHNT, CDR2 YYREEE, per germline (reference sequence). The V gene end was trimmed by 0 bases and the J gene end by 1 base; junction bases not matched to a gene: 1. CDR3 nucleotides: TGTGCCAGCAGCTTGGTTAGCGGGGGGGGCACAGATACGCAGTATTTT. It codes for CASSLVSGGGTDTQYF.

J is TRBJ1-1 and V is TRBV19; D not certain. Trimming cost V 1 base and J 1 base, with 7 bases left between them. CDR1 LNHDA and CDR2 SQIVND come from the germline V gene (reference sequence). The length of the CDR3 is 14 residues. The CDR3 protein is CASSIVTANTEAFF. The DNA for the CDR3 is TGTGCCAGTAGTATAGTTACAGCGAACACTGAAGCTTTCTTT.

CDR3 nucleotides: TGTGCCAGCAGCTTTACAGGAAACACTGAAGCTTTCTTT. Amino acids: CASSFTGNTEAFF. The rearrangement joins TRBV5-5 to TRBJ1-1, with TRBD1 as a possible D gene (5 bases). The V end lost 2 bases, the J end lost 2 bases, and 7 bases lay between the germline ends. The CDR3 sequence is 13 residues long. Germline V lookup: CDR1 SGHKS, CDR2 YYEKEE (reference sequence).

The rearrangement links TRBV6-8 to TRBJ2-7, with 9 bases matching TRBD1. The junction had 4 bases not matched to a gene; V was cut back by 0 bases and J by 1 base. The germline V gene has CDR1 MNHGY and CDR2 SAAAGT. This CDR3 is 16 amino acids long. The CDR3 coding sequence is TGTGCCAGCAGTTACTCCCGGGACAGGGATTCCTACGAGCAGTACTTC. Protein sequence: CASSYSRDRDSYEQYF.

CDR3 sequence: CASGPGADNSPLHF. The CDR3 region has the DNA TGTGCCAGCGGCCCAGGGGCCGATAATTCACCCCTCCACTTT. The rearrangement uses TRBV7-2 and TRBJ1-6, with D possibly TRBD1 on 6 matching bases. This CDR3 comprises 14 residues. The germline CDR1 and CDR2 sequences are SGHTA and FQGNSA. Between the trimmed V and J ends, which lost 8 bases and 5 bases, there was a span of 13 bases. Complete variable domain (other parts from reference TRBV7-2 and TRBJ1-6): GAGVSQSPSNKVTEKGKDVELRCDPISGHTALYWYRQSLGQGLEFLIYFQGNSAPDKSGLPSDRFSAERTGGSVSTLTIQRTQQEDSAVYLCASGPGADNSPLHFGNGTRLTVT.

J is TRBJ1-3 and V is TRBV30; 7 bases agree with TRBD1. Germline V gives CDR1 GTSNPN, CDR2 SVGIG (reference sequence). CDR3 size: 15 residues. V was pared by 3 bases and J by 0 bases, with 5 bases of the junction left unmatched. CDR3 in amino acids: CAWRGQPISGNTIYF. CDR3 nucleotide sequence: TGTGCCTGGAGGGGACAGCCGATCTCTGGAAACACCATATATTTT.

The V and J genes are TRBV27 and TRBJ1-2; TRBD1 matches at 7 bases. The length of the CDR3 is 16 residues. Germline CDR1 MNHEY, CDR2 SMNVEV (reference sequence). Trimming at V came to 2 bases and at J to 4 bases, leaving 10 bases not matched to a gene. CDR3 protein: CASSLNRQGGPYGYTF. The CDR3 DNA is TGTGCCAGCAGTTTAAATAGACAGGGTGGGCCCTATGGCTACACCTTC.

This chain uses TRBV7-3 with TRBJ2-3; 7 bases agree with TRBD2. Germline V lookup: CDR1 SGHTA, CDR2 FQGTGA. The CDR3 is 16 amino acids. The junction had 5 bases not matched to a gene; V was cut back by 2 bases and J by 0 bases. The CDR3 region is CASSLLPGGSTDTQYF. Here the CDR3 DNA reads TGTGCCAGCAGCTTATTACCGGGGGGAAGCACAGATACGCAGTATTTT.

The chain recombines TRBV5-6 with TRBJ2-3; D call uncertain. CDR3 length: 11 residues. Deletions cut 0 bases from V and 6 bases from J, with 2 bases between. Germline V CDR1 and CDR2: SGHDT, YYEEEE. The CDR3 here is CASSLADTQYF. As DNA, the CDR3 is TGTGCCAGCAGCTTGGCTGATACGCAGTATTTT.

The V call is TRBV7-3, the J call TRBJ2-7; TRBD2 matches at 7 bases. The DNA matches TRBJ2-5 better at its end, which makes the J call doubtful. The CDR3 contains 16 residues. Germline V lookup: CDR1 SGHTA, CDR2 FQGTGA. This CDR3 is CASSLTGGVLQETQYF. For the CDR3, the DNA is TGTGCCAGCAGCTTAACTGGGGGGGTTCTTCAAGAGACCCAGTACTTC.

CDR3 sequence: CASSAAPFRDGYTF. CDR3 sequence (DNA): TGTGCCAGCAGCGCAGCCCCTTTTCGGGATGGCTACACCTTC. The chain carries TRBV7-2 and TRBJ1-2; no clear D. This CDR3 contains 14 residues. V was pared by 5 bases and J by 6 bases, with 16 bases between. Germline V gene data show CDR1 as SGHTA and CDR2 as FQGNSA.

The rearrangement uses TRBV19 and TRBJ1-4, with D hard to call. There are 14 residues in the CDR3. Germline V CDR1 and CDR2: LNHDA, SQIVND (reference sequence). Trimming stripped 3 bases from V and 4 bases from J, with 9 bases between. As DNA, the CDR3 is TGTGCCAGTAGTATTACAGCCGATAATGAAAAACTGTTTTTT. It encodes CASSITADNEKLFF.

This chain joins TRBV19 and TRBJ2-7; 10 bases line up with TRBD1. V lost 5 bases, J lost 3 bases, and 4 bases stayed unmatched. CDR1 is LNHDA, CDR2 SQIVND, per germline (reference sequence). This CDR3 has 14 amino acids. The CDR3 protein is CASSFGTGVYEQYF. CDR3 bases: TGTGCCAGTAGTTTTGGGACAGGGGTCTACGAGCAGTACTTC.

This chain joins TRBV19 and TRBJ1-2; no clear D. CDR3 size: 13 residues. Germline CDR1 is LNHDA and CDR2 is SQIVND (reference sequence). Trimming stripped 5 bases from V and 4 bases from J, with 11 bases between. In DNA form, the CDR3 reads TGTGCCAGTAGTGCACGGGAGCTCTATGGCTACACCTTC. Translated, it gives CASSARELYGYTF. Full variable domain (remainder filled in from reference TRBV19 and TRBJ1-2): DGGITQSPKYLFRKEGQNVTLSCEQNLNHDAMYWYRQDPGQGLRLIYYSQIVNDFQKGDIAEGYSVSREKKESFPLTVTSAQKNPTAFYLCASSARELYGYTFGSGTRLTVV.

The J gene is TRBJ1-6, the V gene TRBV7-2; 7 nucleotides match TRBD1. Germline-derived CDR1 and CDR2 are SGHTA and FQGNSA. V was pared by 5 bases and J by 7 bases, with 8 bases of the junction left unmatched. The CDR3 is 15 residues long. CDR3 sequence: CASSRRQGKNSPLHF. As DNA, the CDR3 is TGTGCCAGCAGCCGCCGACAGGGAAAGAATTCACCCCTCCACTTT.

V is TRBV2 and J is TRBJ1-1; D may be TRBD1 (5 bases). CDR3 length: 15 residues. Trimming shortened V by 2 bases and J by 6 bases, and 16 bases separated the two germline ends. In germline, CDR1 is SNHLY, CDR2 FYNNEI. CDR3 DNA sequence: TGTGCCAGCAGTGAAAGAGGGAGGGGTCTGCCTGAAGCTTTCTTT. Translated: CASSERGRGLPEAFF.

This chain links TRBV4-2 with TRBJ2-3; D unresolved. The ends were cut back, 8 bases at V and 2 bases at J, with 11 bases in the middle. The CDR3 covers 13 residues. Germline lookup yields CDR1 LGHNA and CDR2 YNFKEQ. The CDR3 region is CASSGSSTDTQYF. CDR3 coding DNA: TGTGCCAGCTCAGGATCGTCCACAGATACGCAGTATTTT.

The chain links TRBV6-1 to TRBJ2-6, with D perhaps matching TRBD1 (6 bases). Between the trimmed V and J ends, which lost 4 bases and 0 bases, there was a span of 13 bases. The germline gives CDR1 MNHNS, CDR2 SASEGT. This CDR3 is built from 17 residues. CDR3 amino acids: CASSAWQGSSGANVLTF. The CDR3 region has the DNA TGTGCCAGCAGTGCGTGGCAGGGGAGCTCTGGGGCCAACGTCCTGACTTTC.